The entry that follows covers one TCR beta chain sequence. The CDR3 covers 13 residues. Looked up from germline, CDR1 is SNHLY and CDR2 is FYNNEI. V was clipped by 4 bases and J by 5 bases, with 9 bases between them. In the original analysis: By means of reference gene primer amplification, nucleated cell counts were estimated. This table comes from immunoSEQ multiplex PCR, and its TCRdb copy is limited to in-frame clones, with some not included. V and J calls and clone size are those listed in that table; D and trimming were worked out from the DNA. The repertoire has around 77,000 clones, about four fifths of them found once; the top ten carry around 27%. This sample was taken from a study of blood T cell repertoires in COVID-19. Study information: Material from acute and convalescent COVID-19 was sourced from the United States, Italy and Spain.

V gene TRBV2 combines with J gene TRBJ2-1; tentatively, D is TRBD2 (5 bases). The sequence came from a woman older than 75 with active or convalescent COVID-19. The specimen sequenced was peripheral blood. This CDR3 reads CASSVGSNNEQFF. The CDR3 nucleotides read TGTGCCAGCAGTGTGGGGAGCAACAATGAGCAGTTCTTC.